What follows is one TCR beta chain and its context. The V and J ends lost 1 base and 5 bases respectively, with 11 bases between them. Germline V gene lookup returns CDR1 SNHLY and CDR2 FYNNEI. The CDR3 covers 14 residues. The source of the sample is a study of blood T cell repertoires in COVID-19. Study-wide background: Acute-phase and convalescent COVID-19 samples originated in the United States, Italy and Spain. Sources were T cells, B-cell-depleted T cells, or PBMCs; the material itself was cDNA or gDNA.

Original processing notes: Counts of nucleated cells, estimated from reference gene primer amplification, were obtained. Sequencing was performed with immunoSEQ multiplex PCR; in TCRdb, only in-frame clones are kept and a portion is missing. That table gives V, J and clone size, and the DNA gave D and trimming. The sample includes 350,000 or so clones, 87% of them seen just once. Those enrolled in Seattle joined during active infection and were followed longitudinally afterward. This clonotype originated in a woman in her thirties with COVID-19, enrolled during active disease. The chain combines TRBV2 with TRBJ2-5; D is undetermined. Input material: peripheral blood. The CDR3 sequence is CASSEGRTWETQYF. In DNA, the CDR3 is TGTGCCAGCAGTGAAGGGAGAACATGGGAGACCCAGTACTTC.